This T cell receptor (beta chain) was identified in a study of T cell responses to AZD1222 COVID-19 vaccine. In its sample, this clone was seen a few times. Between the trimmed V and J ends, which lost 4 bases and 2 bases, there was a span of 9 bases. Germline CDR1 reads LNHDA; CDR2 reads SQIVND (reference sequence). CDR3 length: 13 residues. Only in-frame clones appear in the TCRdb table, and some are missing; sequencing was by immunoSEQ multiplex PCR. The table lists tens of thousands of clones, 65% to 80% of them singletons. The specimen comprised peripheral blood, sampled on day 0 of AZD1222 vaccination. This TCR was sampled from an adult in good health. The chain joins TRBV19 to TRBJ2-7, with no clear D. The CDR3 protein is CASSTGLTYEQYF. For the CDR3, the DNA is TGTGCCAGTAGTACCGGGCTAACCTACGAGCAGTACTTC.